This T cell receptor beta chain originates from a study of shared clonotypes between healthy human individuals. Study information: Every donor yielded three CD4 naive, three CD4 memory, two CD8 naive and one CD8 memory plate.

Findings of the study overall: As a rule, naive subsets had a larger estimated richness than memory subsets.

For this clone: What it binds is not known.

Germline-derived CDR1 and CDR2 are LGHNT and FRNRAP. The CDR3 length is 16 residues. Deletions cut 6 bases from V and 6 bases from J, with 23 bases between. Every subset's genomic DNA went evenly onto several immunoSEQ plates. Assay: immunoSEQ multiplex PCR; the TCRdb copy retains only in-frame clones and omits some. The data hold over a million clones, with roughly 95% observed a single time. V is TRBV12-5 and J is TRBJ1-2; D unresolved. The sequenced material came from naive CD4+ T cells sorted from blood. As for subset: CD45RA+ positively selected. This sequence originates from a man younger than 40 in good health. The CDR3 here is CASGLSYGQQIDGYTF. The DNA of the CDR3 is TGTGCTAGTGGCCTGTCCTATGGTCAACAAATAGATGGCTACACCTTC.